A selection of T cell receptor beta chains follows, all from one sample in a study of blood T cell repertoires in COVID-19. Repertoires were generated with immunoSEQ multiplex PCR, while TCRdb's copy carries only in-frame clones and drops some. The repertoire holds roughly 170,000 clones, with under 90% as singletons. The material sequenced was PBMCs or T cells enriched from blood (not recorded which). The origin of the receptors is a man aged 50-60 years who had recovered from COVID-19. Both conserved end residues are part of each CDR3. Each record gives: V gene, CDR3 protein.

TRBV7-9	CASIGGGGLEGNEKLFF
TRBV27	CASSYREYNEQFF
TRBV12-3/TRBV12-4	CASSLPGGGKFF
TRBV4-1	CASSQASRGGKTGELFF
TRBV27	CASSRLGTGPPAEAFF
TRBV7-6	CASSNLGRRGLAQETQYF
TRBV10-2	CASGTGEGNQPQHF
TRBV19	CASSGRQGLTGELFF
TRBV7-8	CASSLGRGLGNTIYF
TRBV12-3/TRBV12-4	CASSLTGGQPQHF
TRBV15	CATSRVGDRANQPQHF